This TCR beta chain comes out of a study of T cells after yellow fever vaccination (dated by TCRdb to about 2019). Regarding the study in general: The SMART-Seq v4 Ultra Low Input RNA kit was used to prepare libraries from fractions with low cell numbers. Two healthy male donors, one aged 18 to 30 and one aged 30 to 39 years, were included in the cohort. Blood samples were taken at several timepoints before and after primary and secondary immunization, and bulk PBMC replicates and cell subsets were isolated. Bulk TCR alpha and beta repertoires were sequenced longitudinally to track T-cell clones before and after primary and booster YFV17D yellow fever vaccination. Study-level results and caveats: The study included only two donors, which limits how far the findings can be generalized. After the booster, most of the clones that had expanded following primary vaccination were detected again (roughly 96% of CD4 and more than 85% of CD8), which suggests that memory was broadly maintained. Compared with the primary T-cell response, the secondary T-cell response was weaker but faster, peaking on day 5 rather than day 15. A small fraction of clonotypes appeared in both the CD4 and CD8 compartments, likely as a result of convergent recombination. Because abundant contaminating clonotypes from the bulk population could be contained in FACS-sorted repertoires, computational filtering was required.

This clonotype was counted at least ten times. Its antigen has not been determined. No base quality values were provided; no much bigger clone lies one nucleotide off. TCR cDNA was synthesized by 5'RACE template switching, which introduced a universal primer site and unique molecular identifiers. Priming for cDNA synthesis came from both the TCR alpha and TCR beta constant segments. Library amplification involved two PCR steps, and the second step added sample barcodes and sequencing adapters. Sequencing of libraries was performed on Illumina HiSeq 2500 (2x100 bp) or NovaSeq (2x150 bp). Concerning the study's data processing: Reads were demultiplexed and collapsed into UMI consensus sequences with MIGEC, and V(D)J alignment was performed with MiXCR. Using edgeR on replicate PBMC samples, clonotypes were called vaccine-responding if FDR was below 0.01 and the log2 fold change was above 5 up to day 15. Each bulk clonotype received a CD4 or CD8 identity based on whether the sequenced CD4 or CD8 repertoire contained that clonotype at higher abundance. The public reads were quality trimmed at Q25 with fastp and then assembled into clones with MiXCR by TCRdb, keeping productive beta chains. Duplicate CDR3 protein sequences are folded into a single record with the most common DNA and genes. The V and J calls were not made by the authors but by TCRdb's processing. The sample profile shows hundreds of thousands of distinct CDR3 sequences; about 14% of them were found once. The biggest ten clones account for around an eighth of the sample.

Taken with the paper, the label for treatment or condition translates to: live attenuated yellow fever vaccine strain. At every blood-draw timepoint, two biological replicates of bulk PBMCs were collected. PBMCs were isolated from peripheral blood using a standard Ficoll-Paque protocol. RNA was extracted with TriZol from bulk PBMCs, CD4 and CD8 fractions, and dextramer-positive and dextramer-negative fractions. The germline V gene gives CDR1 as SGHRS and CDR2 as YFSETQ. The germline V end is reduced by 0 bases and the J end by 0 bases; junction bases left unmatched: 8. Including the terminal cysteine and phenylalanine, the CDR3 comprises 17 residues. Only the CDR3 DNA is retained, 51 bases long and in frame from the first base.

The chain employs TRBV5-1 and TRBJ2-7, and TRBD2 aligns with 8 junction nucleotides. This material consisted of PBMCs, taken on the day of the yellow fever booster vaccination. The clonotype comes from a man aged 30-40 years who received the YFV17D yellow fever vaccine. The nucleotide sequence is given as TGCGCCAGCAGCTTGGGATCCCCGGGGGGGTTCTCCTACGAGCAGTACTTC. This yields the protein CASSLGSPGGFSYEQYF.